Sequencing of this T cell receptor beta chain was carried out in a study of HIV-infected patients and healthy controls. The CDR3 is 15 amino acids. The V end lost 0 bases, the J end lost 7 bases, and 17 bases lay between the germline ends. Per the germline V gene, CDR1 is SGHRS and CDR2 is YFSETQ. Alpha and beta constant-region primers primed reverse transcription of approximately 0.55 ug RNA. Alpha and beta chain libraries were made separately by chain-specific third strand synthesis with multiplexing indices. TCRdb reprocessed the 5' RACE reads via MiXCR and lists one record per CDR3 protein. Altogether some 20,000 distinct CDR3 sequences are present, 8.5% to 9% being singletons, with the ten largest covering approximately 22%. Antiretroviral therapy had run roughly three months, about 14 weeks, before follow-up blood collection. The repertoire came from unfractionated whole blood and reflected all unsorted peripheral T cells.

The chain couples TRBV5-1 to TRBJ2-7; a possible D gene is TRBD1 (6 bases). The receptor was isolated from an adult with HIV infection. Sample: blood, taken during antiretroviral therapy. The CDR3 protein is CASSLVASQRGEQYF. The CDR3 bases are TGCGCCAGCAGCTTGGTGGCCTCGCAGAGGGGGGAGCAGTACTTC.